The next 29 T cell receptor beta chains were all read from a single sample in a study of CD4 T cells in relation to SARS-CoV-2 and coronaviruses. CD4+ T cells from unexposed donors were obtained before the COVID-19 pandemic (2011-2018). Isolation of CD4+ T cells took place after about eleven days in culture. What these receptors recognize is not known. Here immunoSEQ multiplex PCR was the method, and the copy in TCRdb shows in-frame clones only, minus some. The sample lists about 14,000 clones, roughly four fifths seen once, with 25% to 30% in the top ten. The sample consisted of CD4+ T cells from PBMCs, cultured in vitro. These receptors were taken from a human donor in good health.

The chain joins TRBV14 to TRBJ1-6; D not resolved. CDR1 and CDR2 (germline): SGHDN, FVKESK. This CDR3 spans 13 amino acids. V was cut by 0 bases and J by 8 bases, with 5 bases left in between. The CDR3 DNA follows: TGTGCCAGCAGCCAAGATAGGCATTCACCCCTCCACTTT. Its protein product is CASSQDRHSPLHF.

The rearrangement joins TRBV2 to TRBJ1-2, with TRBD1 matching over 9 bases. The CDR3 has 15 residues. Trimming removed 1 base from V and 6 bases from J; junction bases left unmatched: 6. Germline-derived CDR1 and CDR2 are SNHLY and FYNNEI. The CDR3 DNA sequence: TGTGCCAGCAGTGAAGACAGGGGGCGCGGTAATGGCTACACCTTC. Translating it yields CASSEDRGRGNGYTF.

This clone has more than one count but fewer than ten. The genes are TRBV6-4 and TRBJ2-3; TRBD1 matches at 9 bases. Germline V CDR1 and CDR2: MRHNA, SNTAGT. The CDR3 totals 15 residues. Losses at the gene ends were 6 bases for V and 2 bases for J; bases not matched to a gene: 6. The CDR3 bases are TGTGCCAGCAGGAAGGGGACAGGGCCCACAGATACGCAGTATTTT. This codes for CASRKGTGPTDTQYF.

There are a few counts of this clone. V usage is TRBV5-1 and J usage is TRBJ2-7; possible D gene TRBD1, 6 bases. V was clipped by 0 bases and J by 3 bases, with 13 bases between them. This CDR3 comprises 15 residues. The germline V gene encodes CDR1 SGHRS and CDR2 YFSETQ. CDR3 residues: CASSLEGDLIYEQYF. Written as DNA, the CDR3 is TGCGCCAGCAGCTTGGAGGGGGACCTAATCTACGAGCAGTACTTC.

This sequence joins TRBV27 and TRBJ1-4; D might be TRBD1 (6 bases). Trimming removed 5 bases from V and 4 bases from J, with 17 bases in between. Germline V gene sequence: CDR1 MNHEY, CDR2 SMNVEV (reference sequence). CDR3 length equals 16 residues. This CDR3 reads CASSPNTWTVNEKLFF. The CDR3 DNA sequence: TGTGCCAGCAGTCCGAATACCTGGACAGTTAATGAAAAACTGTTTTTT.

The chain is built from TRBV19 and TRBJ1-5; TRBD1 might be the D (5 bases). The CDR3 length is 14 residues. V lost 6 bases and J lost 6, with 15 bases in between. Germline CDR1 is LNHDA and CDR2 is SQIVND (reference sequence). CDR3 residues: CASRPGGGGQPQHF. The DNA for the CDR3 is TGTGCCAGTAGACCGGGGGGGGGAGGTCAGCCCCAGCATTTT.

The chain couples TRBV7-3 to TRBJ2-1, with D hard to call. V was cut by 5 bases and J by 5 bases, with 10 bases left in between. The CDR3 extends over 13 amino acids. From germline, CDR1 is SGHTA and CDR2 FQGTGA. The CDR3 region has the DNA TGTGCCAGCAGCGAAACAAGTAACAATGAGCAGTTCTTC. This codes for CASSETSNNEQFF.

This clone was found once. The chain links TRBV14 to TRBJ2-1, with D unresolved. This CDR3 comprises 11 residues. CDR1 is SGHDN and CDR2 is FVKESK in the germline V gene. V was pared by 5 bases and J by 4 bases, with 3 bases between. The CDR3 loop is CASSAYNEQFF. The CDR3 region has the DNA TGTGCCAGCAGCGCTTACAATGAGCAGTTCTTC. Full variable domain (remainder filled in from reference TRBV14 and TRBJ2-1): EAGVTQFPSHSVIEKGQTVTLRCDPISGHDNLYWYRRVMGKEIKFLLHFVKESKQDESGMPNNRFLAERTGGTYSTLKVQPAELEDSGVYFCASSAYNEQFFGPGTRLTVL.

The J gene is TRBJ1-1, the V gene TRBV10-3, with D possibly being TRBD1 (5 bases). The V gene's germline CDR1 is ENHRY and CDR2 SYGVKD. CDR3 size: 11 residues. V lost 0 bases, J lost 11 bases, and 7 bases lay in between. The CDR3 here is CAISESRGAFF. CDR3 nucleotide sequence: TGTGCCATCAGTGAGTCGCGGGGCGCTTTCTTT.

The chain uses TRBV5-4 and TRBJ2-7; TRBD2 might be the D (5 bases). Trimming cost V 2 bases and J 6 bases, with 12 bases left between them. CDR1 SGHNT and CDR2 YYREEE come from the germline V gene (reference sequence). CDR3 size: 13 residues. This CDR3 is CASSFRGRGEQYF. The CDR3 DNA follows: TGTGCCAGCAGCTTCCGTGGGAGAGGCGAGCAGTACTTC. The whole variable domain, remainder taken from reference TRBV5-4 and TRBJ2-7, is ETGVTQSPTHLIKTRGQQVTLRCSSQSGHNTVSWYQQALGQGPQFIFQYYREEENGRGNFPPRFSGLQFPNYSSELNVNALELDDSALYLCASSFRGRGEQYFGPGTRLTVT.

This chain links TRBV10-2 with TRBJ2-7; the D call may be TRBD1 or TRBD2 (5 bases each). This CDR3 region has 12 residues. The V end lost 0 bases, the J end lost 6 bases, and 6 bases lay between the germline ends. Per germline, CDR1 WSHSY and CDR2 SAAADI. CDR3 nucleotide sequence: TGCGCCAGCAGTGAGTCCGGGGCCGAGCAGTACTTC. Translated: CASSESGAEQYF.

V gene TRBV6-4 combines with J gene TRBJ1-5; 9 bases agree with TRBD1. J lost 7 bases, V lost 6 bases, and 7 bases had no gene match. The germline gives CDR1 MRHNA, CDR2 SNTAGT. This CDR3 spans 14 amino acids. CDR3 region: CASRGGTGRQPQHF. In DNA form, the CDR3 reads TGTGCCAGCAGGGGGGGGACAGGGCGGCAGCCCCAGCATTTT.

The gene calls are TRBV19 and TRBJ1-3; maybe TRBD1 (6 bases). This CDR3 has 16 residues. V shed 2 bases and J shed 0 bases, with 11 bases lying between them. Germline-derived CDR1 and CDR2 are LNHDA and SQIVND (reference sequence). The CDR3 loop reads CASSILGHSSGNTIYF. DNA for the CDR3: TGTGCCAGTAGTATATTGGGACATTCCTCTGGAAACACCATATATTTT.

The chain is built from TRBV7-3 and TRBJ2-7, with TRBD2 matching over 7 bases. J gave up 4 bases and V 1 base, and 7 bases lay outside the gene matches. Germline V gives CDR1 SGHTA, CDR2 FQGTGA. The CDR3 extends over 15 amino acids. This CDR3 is CASSLMGLAVYEQYF. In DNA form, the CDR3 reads TGTGCCAGCAGCTTAATGGGGCTAGCGGTATACGAGCAGTACTTC.

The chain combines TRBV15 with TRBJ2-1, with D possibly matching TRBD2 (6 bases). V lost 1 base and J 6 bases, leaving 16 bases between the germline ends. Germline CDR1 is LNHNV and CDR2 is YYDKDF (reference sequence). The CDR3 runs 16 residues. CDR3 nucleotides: TGTGCCACCAGCAGAGTGGGGACTCCGCCTCTCAATGAGCAGTTCTTC. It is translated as CATSRVGTPPLNEQFF.

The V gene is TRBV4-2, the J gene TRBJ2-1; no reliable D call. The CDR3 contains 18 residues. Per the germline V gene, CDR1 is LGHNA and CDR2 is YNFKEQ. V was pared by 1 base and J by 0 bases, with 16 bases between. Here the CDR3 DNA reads TGTGCCAGCAGCCAAGCAACCGGAACCCTTTACTCCTACAATGAGCAGTTCTTC. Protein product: CASSQATGTLYSYNEQFF.

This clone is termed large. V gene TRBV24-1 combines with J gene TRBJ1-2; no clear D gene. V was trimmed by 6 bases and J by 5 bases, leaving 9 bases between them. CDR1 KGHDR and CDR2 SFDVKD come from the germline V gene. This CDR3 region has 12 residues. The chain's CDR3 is CATSPADYGYTF. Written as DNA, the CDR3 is TGTGCCACCAGTCCTGCGGATTATGGCTACACCTTC.

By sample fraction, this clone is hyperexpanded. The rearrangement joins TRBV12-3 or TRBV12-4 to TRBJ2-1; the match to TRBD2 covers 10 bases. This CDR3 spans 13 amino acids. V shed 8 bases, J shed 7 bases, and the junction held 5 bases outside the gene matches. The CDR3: CASGGLASNEQFF. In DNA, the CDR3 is TGTGCCAGCGGGGGACTAGCGTCGAATGAGCAGTTCTTC.

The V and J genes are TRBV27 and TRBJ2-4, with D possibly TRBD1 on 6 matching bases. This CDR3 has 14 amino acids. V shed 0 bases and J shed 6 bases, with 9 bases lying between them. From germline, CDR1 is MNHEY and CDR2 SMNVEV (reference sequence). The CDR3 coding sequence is TGTGCCAGCAGTTTATCGGACAGCGTAAACATTCAGTACTTC. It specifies CASSLSDSVNIQYF.

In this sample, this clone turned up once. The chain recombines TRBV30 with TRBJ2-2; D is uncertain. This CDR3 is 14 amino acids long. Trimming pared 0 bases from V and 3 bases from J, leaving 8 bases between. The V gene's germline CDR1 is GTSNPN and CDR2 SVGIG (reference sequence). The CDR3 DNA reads TGTGCCTGGAGTGTATCGCCCGACACCGGGGAGCTGTTTTTT. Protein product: CAWSVSPDTGELFF. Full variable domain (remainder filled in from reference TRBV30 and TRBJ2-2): SQTIHQWPATLVQPVGSPLSLECTVEGTSNPNLYWYRQAAGRGLQLLFYSVGIGQISSEVPQNLSASRPQDRQFILSSKKLLLSDSGFYLCAWSVSPDTGELFFGEGSRLTVL.

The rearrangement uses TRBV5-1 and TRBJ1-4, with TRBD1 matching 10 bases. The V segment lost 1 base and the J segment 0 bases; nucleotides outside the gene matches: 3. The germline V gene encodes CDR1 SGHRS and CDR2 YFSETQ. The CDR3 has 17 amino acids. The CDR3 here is CASSLRTGGTTNEKLFF. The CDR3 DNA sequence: TGCGCCAGCAGCTTGAGGACAGGGGGGACAACTAATGAAAAACTGTTTTTT.

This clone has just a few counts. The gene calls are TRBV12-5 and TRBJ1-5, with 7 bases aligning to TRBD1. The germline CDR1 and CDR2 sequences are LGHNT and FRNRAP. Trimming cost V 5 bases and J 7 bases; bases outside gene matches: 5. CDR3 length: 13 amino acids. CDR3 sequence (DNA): TGTGCTAGTGGTGACAGGGAGTTGCAGCCCCAGCATTTT. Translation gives CASGDRELQPQHF.

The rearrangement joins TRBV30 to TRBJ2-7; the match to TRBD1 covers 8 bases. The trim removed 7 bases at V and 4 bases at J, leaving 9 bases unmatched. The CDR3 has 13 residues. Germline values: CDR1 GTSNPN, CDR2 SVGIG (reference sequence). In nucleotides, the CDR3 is TGTGCCTCGGTAGGGACAGGTCTATACGAGCAGTACTTC. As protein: CASVGTGLYEQYF.

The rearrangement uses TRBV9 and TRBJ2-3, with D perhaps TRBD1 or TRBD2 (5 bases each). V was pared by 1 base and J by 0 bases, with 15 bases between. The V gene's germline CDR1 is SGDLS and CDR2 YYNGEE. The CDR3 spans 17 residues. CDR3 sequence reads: CASSVSLPGRSTDTQYF. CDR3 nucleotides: TGTGCCAGCAGCGTAAGCCTCCCGGGACGGAGCACAGATACGCAGTATTTT.

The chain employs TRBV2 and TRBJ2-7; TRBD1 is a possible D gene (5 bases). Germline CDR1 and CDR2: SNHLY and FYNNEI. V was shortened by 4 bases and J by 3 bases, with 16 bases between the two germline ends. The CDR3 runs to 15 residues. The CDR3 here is CASSGPGQGNYEQYF. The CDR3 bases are TGTGCCAGCAGTGGGCCTGGGCAGGGAAACTACGAGCAGTACTTC.

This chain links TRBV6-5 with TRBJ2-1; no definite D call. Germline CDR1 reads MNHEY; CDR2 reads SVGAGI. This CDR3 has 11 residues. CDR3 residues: CAIKSYNEQFF. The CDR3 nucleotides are TGTGCGATTAAATCCTACAATGAGCAGTTCTTC.

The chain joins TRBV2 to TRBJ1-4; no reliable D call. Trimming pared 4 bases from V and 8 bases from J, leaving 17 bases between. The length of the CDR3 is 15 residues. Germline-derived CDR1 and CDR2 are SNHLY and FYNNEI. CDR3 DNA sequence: TGTGCCAGCAGTGGTCTCGCGGGTTTACCGGAAAAACTGTTTTTT. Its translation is CASSGLAGLPEKLFF.

The CDR3 region is CASSVMSSSDTQYF. The CDR3 DNA reads TGTGCCAGCAGCGTCATGAGTAGTTCAGATACGCAGTATTTT. The V and J genes are TRBV11-3 and TRBJ2-3; D gene ambiguous. V gave up 5 bases and J gave up 4 bases, with 13 bases separating them. CDR1 and CDR2 from the germline V gene are SGHNT and YENEEA. The CDR3 sequence is 14 residues long.

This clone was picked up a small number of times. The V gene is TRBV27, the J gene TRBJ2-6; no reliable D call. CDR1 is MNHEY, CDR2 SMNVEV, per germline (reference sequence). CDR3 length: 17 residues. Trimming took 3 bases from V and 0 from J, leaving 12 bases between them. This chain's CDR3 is CASSFRTKSSGANVLTF. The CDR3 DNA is TGTGCCAGCAGTTTCCGGACCAAGAGCTCTGGGGCCAACGTCCTGACTTTC.